The 10 T cell receptor beta chains in this list originate from one sample, sequenced in a study of T cells in Graves' hyperthyroidism and ophthalmopathy. TCR beta CDR3 region amplification was performed from RNA transcripts. Carried out on the TCR CDR3, a first-round RT-PCR used the HTBI primer set. TCRdb used MiXCR to reprocess the multiplex PCR reads, holding one entry per CDR3 protein. The table includes 480,000 or so distinct CDR3 sequences, over 13% detected once. The sample taken for sequencing was blood. The receptor source for this set is a woman aged 18-29 years with Graves' hyperthyroidism.

This clonotype was recorded a few times. J is TRBJ1-1 and V is TRBV19; possible D gene TRBD1, 6 bases. Germline V CDR1 and CDR2: LNHDA, SQIVND (reference sequence). CDR3 size: 14 residues. V lost 4 bases and J lost 5, with 14 bases in between. CDR3 DNA: TGTGCCAGTAGTACAGGGGTGAGGGGGACTGAAGCTTTCTTT. It codes for CASSTGVRGTEAFF. Together with reference TRBV19 and TRBJ1-1, the CDR3 gives the full variable domain: DGGITQSPKYLFRKEGQNVTLSCEQNLNHDAMYWYRQDPGQGLRLIYYSQIVNDFQKGDIAEGYSVSREKKESFPLTVTSAQKNPTAFYLCASSTGVRGTEAFFGQGTRLTVV.

This clonotype was observed at least ten times. J is TRBJ2-7 and V is TRBV11-2; 9 bases agree with TRBD1. The V and J ends lost 8 bases and 0 bases, in that order; junction bases with no gene match: 14. There are 17 residues in the CDR3. CDR1 SGHAT and CDR2 FQNNGV come from the germline V gene. The CDR3 DNA is TGTGCCAGCCGCCGACCGGGACAGGGAACCAGCTCCTACGAGCAGTACTTC. Protein sequence: CASRRPGQGTSSYEQYF.

V usage is TRBV7-9 and J usage is TRBJ2-1; 9 bases are shared with TRBD2. This CDR3 is built from 22 residues. V was clipped by 4 bases and J by 0 bases; unmatched bases: 22. Germline CDR1 reads SEHNR; CDR2 reads FQNEAQ (reference sequence). In nucleotides, the CDR3 is TGTGCCAGCAGCTCCCCCCCTACAGCAGCGGGAGGCCCGAACCACTCCTACAATGAGCAGTTCTTC. Its protein is CASSSPPTAAGGPNHSYNEQFF.

This clonotype has only a few counts. The CDR3: CASSQRLAGSGNEQFF. In nucleotides, the CDR3 is TGTGCCAGCAGCCAAAGACTAGCGGGATCCGGGAATGAGCAGTTCTTC. The chain combines TRBV7-9 with TRBJ2-1, with TRBD2 matching 11 bases. Germline loops: CDR1 SEHNR, CDR2 FQNEAQ (reference sequence). The CDR3 contains 16 residues. V dropped 5 bases and J dropped 7; count of bases not matched to a gene: 10.

The table lists this clonotype with many counts. The rearrangement joins TRBV30 to TRBJ1-3, with D possibly being TRBD1 (5 bases). The CDR3 runs 15 residues. Germline lookup yields CDR1 GTSNPN and CDR2 SVGIG (reference sequence). V was cut by 2 bases and J by 2 bases, with 13 bases left in between. DNA for the CDR3: TGTGCCTGGAGTAGCGGGACGAGTACTGGAAACACCATATATTTT. This translates into CAWSSGTSTGNTIYF.

This clonotype was observed many times. The rearrangement uses TRBV5-1 and TRBJ2-3; weak D call: TRBD1 (5 bases). V lost 0 bases to trimming and J lost 1 base, with 12 bases between them. The V gene's germline CDR1 is SGHRS and CDR2 YFSETQ. The CDR3 totals 16 residues. CDR3 sequence (DNA): TGCGCCAGCAGCTTGGGGACAACCGGAGGCACAGATACGCAGTATTTT. Translating it yields CASSLGTTGGTDTQYF.

This clonotype was seen only once. The chain employs TRBV6-2 or TRBV6-3 and TRBJ2-3, with TRBD2 identical over 16 bases. The CDR3 extends over 17 amino acids. Unmatched junction bases numbered 5, after V lost 7 bases and J lost 1 base. Germline CDR1 is MNHEY and CDR2 is SVGEGT. The chain's CDR3 is CASIFGTSGGGTDTQYF. As DNA, the CDR3 is TGTGCCAGCATCTTCGGGACTAGCGGGGGGGGCACAGATACGCAGTATTTT.

This clonotype came up many times. V usage is TRBV15 and J usage is TRBJ1-2; D is unresolved. With 1 base removed from V and 3 bases from J, the gap between germline ends came to 12 bases. Germline V gene lookup returns CDR1 LNHNV and CDR2 YYDKDF (reference sequence). The CDR3 is 15 residues long. Here the CDR3 DNA reads TGTGCCACCAGCAGAGGACGGAAAGATTACTATGGCTACACCTTC. As protein: CATSRGRKDYYGYTF.

This clonotype was recorded many times. The V gene is TRBV28, the J gene TRBJ2-1; TRBD2 is a possible D gene (8 bases). The V gene lost 4 bases and the J gene lost 3 bases, with 13 bases spanning the gap. This CDR3 region has 15 residues. Germline lookup yields CDR1 MDHEN and CDR2 SYDVKM. CDR3 region: CASSSGGTDYNEQFF. Here the CDR3 DNA reads TGTGCCAGCAGTTCGGGGGGGACAGACTACAATGAGCAGTTCTTC.

This clonotype was seen many times. The genes are TRBV19 and TRBJ2-2; tentatively, D is TRBD1 (5 bases). V was clipped by 4 bases and J by 3 bases, with 9 bases between them. Germline CDR1 and CDR2: LNHDA and SQIVND (reference sequence). The length of the CDR3 is 14 residues. This CDR3 reads CASSSAGYTGELFF. DNA for the CDR3: TGTGCCAGTAGTAGTGCAGGGTACACCGGGGAGCTGTTTTTT.